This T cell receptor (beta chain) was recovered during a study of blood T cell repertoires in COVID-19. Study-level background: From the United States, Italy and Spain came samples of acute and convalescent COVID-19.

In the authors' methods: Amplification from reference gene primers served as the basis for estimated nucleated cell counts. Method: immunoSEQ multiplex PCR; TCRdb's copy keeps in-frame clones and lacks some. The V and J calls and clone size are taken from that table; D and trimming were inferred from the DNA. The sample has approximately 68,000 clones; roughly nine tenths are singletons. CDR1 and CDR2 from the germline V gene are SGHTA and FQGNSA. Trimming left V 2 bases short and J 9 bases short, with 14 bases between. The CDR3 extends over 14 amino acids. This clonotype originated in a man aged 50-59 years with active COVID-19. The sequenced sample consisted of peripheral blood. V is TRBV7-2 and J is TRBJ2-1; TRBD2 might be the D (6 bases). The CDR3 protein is CASSLTRGISEQFF. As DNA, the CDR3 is TGTGCCAGCAGCTTAACGCGGGGAATCAGTGAGCAGTTCTTC. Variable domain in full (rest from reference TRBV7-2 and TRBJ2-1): GAGVSQSPSNKVTEKGKDVELRCDPISGHTALYWYRQSLGQGLEFLIYFQGNSAPDKSGLPSDRFSAERTGGSVSTLTIQRTQQEDSAVYLCASSLTRGISEQFFGPGTRLTVL.